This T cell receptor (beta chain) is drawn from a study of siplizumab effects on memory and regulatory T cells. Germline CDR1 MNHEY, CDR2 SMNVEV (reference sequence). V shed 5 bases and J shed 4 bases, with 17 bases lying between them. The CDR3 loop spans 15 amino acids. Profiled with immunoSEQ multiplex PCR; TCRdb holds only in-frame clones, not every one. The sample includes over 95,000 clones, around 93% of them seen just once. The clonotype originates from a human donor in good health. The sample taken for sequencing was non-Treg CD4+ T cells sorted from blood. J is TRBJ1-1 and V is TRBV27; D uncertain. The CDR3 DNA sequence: TGTGCCAGCAGTCCCGACACGATGCGAGGCACTGAAGCTTTCTTT. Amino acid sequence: CASSPDTMRGTEAFF.